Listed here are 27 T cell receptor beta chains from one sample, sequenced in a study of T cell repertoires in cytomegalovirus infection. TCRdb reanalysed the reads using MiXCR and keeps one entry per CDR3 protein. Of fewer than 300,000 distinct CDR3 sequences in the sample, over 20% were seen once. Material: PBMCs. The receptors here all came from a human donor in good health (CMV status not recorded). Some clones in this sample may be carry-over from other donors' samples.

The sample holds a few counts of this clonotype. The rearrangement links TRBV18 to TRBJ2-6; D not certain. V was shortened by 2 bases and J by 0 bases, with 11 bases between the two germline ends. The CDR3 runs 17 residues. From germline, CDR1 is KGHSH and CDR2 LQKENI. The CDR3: CASSPFVERSGANVLTF. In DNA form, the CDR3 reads TGTGCCAGCTCACCATTTGTAGAGCGCTCTGGGGCCAACGTCCTGACTTTC.

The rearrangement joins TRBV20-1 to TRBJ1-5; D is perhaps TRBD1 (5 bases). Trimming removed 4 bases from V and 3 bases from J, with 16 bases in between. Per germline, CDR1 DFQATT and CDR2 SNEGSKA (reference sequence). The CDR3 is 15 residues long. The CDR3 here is CSATMLGADNQPQHF. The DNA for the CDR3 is TGCAGTGCTACCATGCTAGGGGCCGACAATCAGCCCCAGCATTTT.

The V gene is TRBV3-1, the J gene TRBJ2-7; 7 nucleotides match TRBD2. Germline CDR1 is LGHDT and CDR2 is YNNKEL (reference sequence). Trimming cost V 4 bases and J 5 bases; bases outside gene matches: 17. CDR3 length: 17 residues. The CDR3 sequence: CASSLHILGTNRDEQYF. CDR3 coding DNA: TGTGCCAGCAGCCTGCATATCCTCGGGACTAACCGGGACGAGCAGTACTTC.

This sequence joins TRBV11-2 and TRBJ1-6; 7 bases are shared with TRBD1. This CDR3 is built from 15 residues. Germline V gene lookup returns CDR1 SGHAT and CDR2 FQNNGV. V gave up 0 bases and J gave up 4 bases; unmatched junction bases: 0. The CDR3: CASSLEQGYNSPLHF. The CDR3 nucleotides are TGTGCCAGCAGCTTAGAACAGGGGTATAATTCACCCCTCCACTTT.

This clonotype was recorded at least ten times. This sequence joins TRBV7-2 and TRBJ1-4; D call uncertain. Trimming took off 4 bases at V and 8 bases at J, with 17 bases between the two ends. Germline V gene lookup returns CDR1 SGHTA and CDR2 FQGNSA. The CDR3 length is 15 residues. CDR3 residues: CASSSTAWGDEKLFF. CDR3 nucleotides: TGTGCCAGCAGCTCAACCGCCTGGGGAGACGAAAAACTGTTTTTT.

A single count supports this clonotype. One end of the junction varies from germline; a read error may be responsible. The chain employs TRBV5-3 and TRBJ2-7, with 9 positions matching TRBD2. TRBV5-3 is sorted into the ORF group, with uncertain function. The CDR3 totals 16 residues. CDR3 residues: CASSLATASGTYEQYF. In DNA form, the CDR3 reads TGTGCCAGCAGCTTGGCCACGGCTAGCGGGACCTACGAGCAGTACTTC.

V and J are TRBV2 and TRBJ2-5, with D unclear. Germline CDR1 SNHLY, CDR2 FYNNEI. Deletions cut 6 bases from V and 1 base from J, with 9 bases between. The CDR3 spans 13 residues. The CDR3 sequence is CASRWVSQETQYF. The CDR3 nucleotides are TGTGCCAGCAGATGGGTGTCCCAAGAGACCCAGTACTTC.

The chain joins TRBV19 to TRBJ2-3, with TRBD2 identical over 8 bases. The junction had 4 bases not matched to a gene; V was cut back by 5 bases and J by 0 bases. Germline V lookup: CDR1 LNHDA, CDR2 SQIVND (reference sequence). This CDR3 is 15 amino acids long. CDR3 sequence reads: CASSSLADSTDTQYF. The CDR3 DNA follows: TGTGCCAGTAGTTCACTAGCGGATAGCACAGATACGCAGTATTTT.

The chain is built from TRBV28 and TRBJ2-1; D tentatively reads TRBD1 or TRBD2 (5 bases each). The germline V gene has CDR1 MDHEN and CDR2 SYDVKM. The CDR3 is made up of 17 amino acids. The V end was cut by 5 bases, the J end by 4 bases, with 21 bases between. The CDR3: CASSARAGTNRYNEQFF. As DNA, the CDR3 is TGTGCCAGCAGTGCTCGCGCCGGGACCAATAGGTACAATGAGCAGTTCTTC.

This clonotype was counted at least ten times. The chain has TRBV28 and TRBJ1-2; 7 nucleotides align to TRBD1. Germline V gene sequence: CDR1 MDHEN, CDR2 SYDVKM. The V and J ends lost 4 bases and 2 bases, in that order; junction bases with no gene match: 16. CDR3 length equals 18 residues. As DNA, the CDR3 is TGTGCCAGCAGTTCCCCGGGACAGTCGCCGTCCGGAAACTATGGCTACACCTTC. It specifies CASSSPGQSPSGNYGYTF.

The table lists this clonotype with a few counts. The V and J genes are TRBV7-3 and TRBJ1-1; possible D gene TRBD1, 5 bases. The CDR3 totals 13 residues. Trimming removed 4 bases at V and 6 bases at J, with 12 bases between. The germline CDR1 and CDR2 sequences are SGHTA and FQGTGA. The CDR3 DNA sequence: TGTGCCAGCAGCTCTCGGGACCGCGCTGAAGCTTTCTTT. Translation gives CASSSRDRAEAFF.

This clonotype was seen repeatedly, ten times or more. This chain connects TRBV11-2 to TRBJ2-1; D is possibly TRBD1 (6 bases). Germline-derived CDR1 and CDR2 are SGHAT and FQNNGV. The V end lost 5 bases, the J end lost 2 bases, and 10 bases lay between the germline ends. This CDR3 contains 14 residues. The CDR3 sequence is CASSQQGPYNEQFF. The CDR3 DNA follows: TGTGCCAGCAGCCAACAGGGTCCCTACAATGAGCAGTTCTTC.

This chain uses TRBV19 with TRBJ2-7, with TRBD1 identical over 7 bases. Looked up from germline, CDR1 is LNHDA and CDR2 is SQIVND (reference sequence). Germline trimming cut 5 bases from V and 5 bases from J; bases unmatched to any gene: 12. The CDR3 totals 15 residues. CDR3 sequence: CASSPTGSLFDEQYF. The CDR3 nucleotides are TGTGCCAGTAGTCCGACAGGGTCCCTATTTGACGAGCAGTACTTC.

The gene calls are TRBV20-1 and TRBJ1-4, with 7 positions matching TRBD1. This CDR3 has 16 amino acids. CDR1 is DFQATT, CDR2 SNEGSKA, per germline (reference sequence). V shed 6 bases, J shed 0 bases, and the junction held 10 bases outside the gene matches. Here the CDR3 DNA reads TGCAGTGCCGCACCTAGCAGGGGGGCAACTAATGAAAAACTGTTTTTT. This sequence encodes CSAAPSRGATNEKLFF.

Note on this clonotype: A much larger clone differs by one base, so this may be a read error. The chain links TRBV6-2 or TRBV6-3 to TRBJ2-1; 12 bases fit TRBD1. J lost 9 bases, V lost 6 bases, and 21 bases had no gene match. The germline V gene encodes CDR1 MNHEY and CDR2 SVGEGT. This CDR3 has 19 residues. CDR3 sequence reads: CASRDTLVAGQGARSEQFF. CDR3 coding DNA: TGTGCCAGCAGGGACACCCTCGTCGCGGGACAGGGGGCGCGGAGTGAGCAGTTCTTC.

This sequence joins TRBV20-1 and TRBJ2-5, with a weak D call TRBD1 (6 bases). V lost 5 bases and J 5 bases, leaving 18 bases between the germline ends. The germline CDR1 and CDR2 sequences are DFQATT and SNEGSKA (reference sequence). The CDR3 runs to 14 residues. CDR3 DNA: TGCAGTGCTGAGGACACAGGGAGTTGGGAGACCCAGTACTTC. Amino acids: CSAEDTGSWETQYF.

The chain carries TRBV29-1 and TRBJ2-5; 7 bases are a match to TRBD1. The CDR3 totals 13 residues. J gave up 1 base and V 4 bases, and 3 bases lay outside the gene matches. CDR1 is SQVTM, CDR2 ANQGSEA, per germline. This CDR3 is CSVADRSQETQYF. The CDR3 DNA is TGCAGCGTTGCGGACAGGAGCCAAGAGACCCAGTACTTC.

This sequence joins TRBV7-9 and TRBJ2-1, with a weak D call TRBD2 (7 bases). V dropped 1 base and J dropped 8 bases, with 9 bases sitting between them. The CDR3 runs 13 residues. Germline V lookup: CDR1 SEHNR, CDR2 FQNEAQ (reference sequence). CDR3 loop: CASSLGGGYEQFF. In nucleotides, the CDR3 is TGTGCCAGCAGCTTAGGGGGGGGCTATGAGCAGTTCTTC.

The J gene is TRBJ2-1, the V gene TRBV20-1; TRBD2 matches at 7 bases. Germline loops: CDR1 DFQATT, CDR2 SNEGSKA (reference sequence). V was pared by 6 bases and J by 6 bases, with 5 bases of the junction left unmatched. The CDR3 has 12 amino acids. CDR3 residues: CSARLAPNEQFF. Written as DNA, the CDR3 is TGCAGTGCGAGACTAGCCCCCAATGAGCAGTTCTTC.

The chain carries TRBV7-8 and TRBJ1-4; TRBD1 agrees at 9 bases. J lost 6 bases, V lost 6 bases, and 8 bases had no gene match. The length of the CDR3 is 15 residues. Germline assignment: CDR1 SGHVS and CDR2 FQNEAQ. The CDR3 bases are TGTGCCAGCAGATACCGGGACAGGGCGGATGAAAAACTGTTTTTT. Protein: CASRYRDRADEKLFF.

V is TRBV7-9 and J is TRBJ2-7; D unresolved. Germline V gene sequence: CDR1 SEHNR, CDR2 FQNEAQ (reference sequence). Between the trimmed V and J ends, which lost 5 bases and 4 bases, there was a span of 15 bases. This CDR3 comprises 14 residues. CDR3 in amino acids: CASSPSRPPYEQYF. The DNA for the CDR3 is TGTGCCAGCAGCCCATCCCGGCCGCCTTACGAGCAGTACTTC.

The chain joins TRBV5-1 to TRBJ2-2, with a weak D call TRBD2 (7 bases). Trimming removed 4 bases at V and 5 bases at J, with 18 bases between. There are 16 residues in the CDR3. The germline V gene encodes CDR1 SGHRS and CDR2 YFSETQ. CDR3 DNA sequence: TGCGCCAGCAGCGGGGGGGCATCTCCCGGGACCGGGGAGCTGTTTTTT. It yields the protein CASSGGASPGTGELFF.

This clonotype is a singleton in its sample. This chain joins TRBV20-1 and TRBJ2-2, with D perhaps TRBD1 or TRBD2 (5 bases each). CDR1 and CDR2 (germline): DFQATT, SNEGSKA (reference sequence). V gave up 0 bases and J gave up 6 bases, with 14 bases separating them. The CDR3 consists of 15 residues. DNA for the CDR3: TGCAGTGCTAGAGACCGGGGCCGCAGGTCCGGGGAGCTGTTTTTT. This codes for CSARDRGRRSGELFF.

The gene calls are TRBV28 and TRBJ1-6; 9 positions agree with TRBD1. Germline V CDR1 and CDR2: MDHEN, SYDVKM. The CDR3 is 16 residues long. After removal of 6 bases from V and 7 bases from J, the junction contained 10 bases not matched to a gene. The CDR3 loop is CASSYWTGAGNSPLHF. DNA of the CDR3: TGTGCCAGCAGCTATTGGACAGGGGCTGGGAATTCACCCCTCCACTTT.

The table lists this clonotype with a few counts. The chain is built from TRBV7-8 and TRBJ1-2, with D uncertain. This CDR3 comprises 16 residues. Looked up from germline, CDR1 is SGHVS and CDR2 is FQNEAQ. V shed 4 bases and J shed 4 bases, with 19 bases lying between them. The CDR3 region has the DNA TGTGCCAGCAGCTCCATATCTGGGTTAATTTCCTATGGCTACACCTTC. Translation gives CASSSISGLISYGYTF.

Here the CDR3 DNA reads TGCAGTGCGCCTAGCTCCCTGGGTTACGAGCAGTACTTC. Protein sequence: CSAPSSLGYEQYF. V gene TRBV20-1 combines with J gene TRBJ2-7, with D possibly TRBD2 on 5 matching bases. Germline CDR1 DFQATT, CDR2 SNEGSKA (reference sequence). Trimming pared 6 bases from V and 4 bases from J, leaving 16 bases between. The CDR3 spans 13 residues.

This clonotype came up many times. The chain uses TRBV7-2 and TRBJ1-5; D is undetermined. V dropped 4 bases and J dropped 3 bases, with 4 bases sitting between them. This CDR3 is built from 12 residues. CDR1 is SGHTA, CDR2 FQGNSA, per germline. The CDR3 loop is CASSSLNQPQHF. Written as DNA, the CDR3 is TGTGCCAGCAGCTCCCTCAATCAGCCCCAGCATTTT. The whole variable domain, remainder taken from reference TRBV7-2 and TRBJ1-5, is GAGVSQSPSNKVTEKGKDVELRCDPISGHTALYWYRQSLGQGLEFLIYFQGNSAPDKSGLPSDRFSAERTGGSVSTLTIQRTQQEDSAVYLCASSSLNQPQHFGDGTRLSIL.